One sample yielded the 8 T cell receptor beta chains listed below, sequenced in a study of T cell responses to AZD1222 COVID-19 vaccine. Profiled with immunoSEQ multiplex PCR; TCRdb holds only in-frame clones, not every one. The sample consists of almost 70,000 clones, about 80% of them appearing once. Sequenced material: peripheral blood, taken 28 days after the second AZD1222 dose. These receptors came from an adult who received the AZD1222 COVID-19 vaccine.

The J gene is TRBJ2-6, the V gene TRBV10-3, with D perhaps given as TRBD1 or TRBD2 (5 bases each). The CDR3 has 15 residues. The V end was cut by 7 bases, the J end by 0 bases, with 10 bases between. CDR1 and CDR2 from the germline V gene are ENHRY and SYGVKD. CDR3: CAITEGSSGANVLTF. The CDR3 DNA follows: TGTGCCATCACCGAGGGGAGCTCTGGGGCCAACGTCCTGACTTTC.

V gene TRBV5-4 combines with J gene TRBJ1-6; TRBD1 aligns across 8 bases. V shed 4 bases and J 8 bases; nucleotides not matched to a gene: 5. CDR1 SGHNT and CDR2 YYREEE come from the germline V gene (reference sequence). The CDR3 covers 14 residues. In DNA form, the CDR3 reads TGTGCCAGCAGCCTGGGGACAGGCCATTCACCCCTCCACTTT. This translates into CASSLGTGHSPLHF.

The genes are TRBV24-1 and TRBJ1-3; the D gene is possibly TRBD1 (5 bases). Trimming pared 0 bases from V and 0 bases from J, leaving 8 bases between. The CDR3 loop spans 16 amino acids. Germline-derived CDR1 and CDR2 are KGHDR and SFDVKD. DNA of the CDR3: TGTGCCACCAGTGATTTGCAGGACAACTCTGGAAACACCATATATTTT. As protein: CATSDLQDNSGNTIYF.

V is TRBV5-1 and J is TRBJ1-1, with a tentative D call TRBD1 (5 bases). Per the germline V gene, CDR1 is SGHRS and CDR2 is YFSETQ. Trimming shortened V by 0 bases and J by 4 bases, and 10 bases separated the two germline ends. The CDR3 is 14 amino acids. CDR3 sequence: CASSLASGGTEAFF. DNA of the CDR3: TGCGCCAGCAGCTTGGCCTCCGGGGGCACTGAAGCTTTCTTT.

The chain uses TRBV6-5 and TRBJ1-2, with 12 nucleotides matching TRBD1. This CDR3 is 14 amino acids long. J was trimmed by 8 bases and V by 6 bases; bases with no gene match: 7. The germline CDR1 and CDR2 sequences are MNHEY and SVGAGI. The CDR3 DNA reads as TGTGCCAGCAGGGGGACAGGGGGCATTTGGGGCTACACCTTC. Protein sequence: CASRGTGGIWGYTF.

J is TRBJ1-5 and V is TRBV19; 7 positions agree with TRBD1. J lost 4 bases, V lost 10 bases, and 10 bases had no gene match. Germline V gene lookup returns CDR1 LNHDA and CDR2 SQIVND (reference sequence). The CDR3 loop spans 14 amino acids. The CDR3: CATQGGPKNQPQHF. The CDR3, as DNA: TGTGCCACCCAGGGGGGTCCTAAAAATCAGCCCCAGCATTTT.

This rearrangement joins TRBV6-1 to TRBJ1-5; unclear D gene. The CDR3 extends over 15 amino acids. Trimming left V 0 bases short and J 5 bases short, with 11 bases between. CDR1 is MNHNS, CDR2 SASEGT, per germline. CDR3: CASSEAWGWDQPQHF. The CDR3 bases are TGTGCCAGCAGTGAAGCGTGGGGTTGGGATCAGCCCCAGCATTTT.

The rearrangement links TRBV5-1 to TRBJ1-5, with 7 bases matching TRBD1. The CDR3 loop spans 15 amino acids. V dropped 0 bases and J dropped 5; count of bases not matched to a gene: 5. Germline CDR1 is SGHRS and CDR2 is YFSETQ. As DNA, the CDR3 is TGCGCCAGCAGCTTGGCCGGGACAGCATATCAGCCCCAGCATTTT. Protein: CASSLAGTAYQPQHF.